Detailed here is one T cell receptor beta chain. V dropped 5 bases and J dropped 11 bases, with 22 bases sitting between them. The CDR3 is made up of 15 amino acids. The germline V gene has CDR1 SEHNR and CDR2 FQNEAQ (reference sequence). The data stem from a study of T cells after yellow fever vaccination. TCRdb passed the 5' RACE reads through MiXCR, listing each CDR3 protein once. The data contain 250,000 or so distinct CDR3 sequences, 5.5% to 8.5% of them singletons. The genes are TRBV7-9 and TRBJ2-1; TRBD2 is a possible D gene (7 bases). Here the sequenced sample was CD4+ T cells sorted from PBMCs, taken on the day of the yellow fever booster vaccination. This TCR was recovered from a man younger than 40 who received the YFV17D yellow fever vaccine. CDR3 loop: CASSLLGGQALKQFF. Here the CDR3 DNA reads TGTGCCAGCAGCCTTCTGGGGGGGCAGGCCCTAAAGCAGTTCTTC.